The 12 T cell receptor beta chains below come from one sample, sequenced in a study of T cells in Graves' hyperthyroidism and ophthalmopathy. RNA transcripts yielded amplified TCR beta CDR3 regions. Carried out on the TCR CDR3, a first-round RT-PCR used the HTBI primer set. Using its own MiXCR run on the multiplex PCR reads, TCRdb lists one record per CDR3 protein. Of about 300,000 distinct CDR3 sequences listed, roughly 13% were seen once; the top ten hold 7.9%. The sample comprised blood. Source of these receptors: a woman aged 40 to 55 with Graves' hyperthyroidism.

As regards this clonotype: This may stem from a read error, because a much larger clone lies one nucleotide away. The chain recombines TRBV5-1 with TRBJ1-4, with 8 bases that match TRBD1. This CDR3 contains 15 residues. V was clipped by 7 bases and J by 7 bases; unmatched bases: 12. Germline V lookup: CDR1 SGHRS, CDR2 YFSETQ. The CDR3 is CASGLTGGRSEKLFF. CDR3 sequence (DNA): TGCGCCAGCGGCCTCACAGGGGGGCGAAGTGAAAAACTGTTTTTT.

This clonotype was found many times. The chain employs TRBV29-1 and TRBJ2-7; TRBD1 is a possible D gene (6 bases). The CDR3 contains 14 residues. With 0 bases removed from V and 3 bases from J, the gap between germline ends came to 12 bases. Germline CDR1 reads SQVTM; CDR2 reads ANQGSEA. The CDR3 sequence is CSVEETGPGYEQYF. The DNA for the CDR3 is TGCAGCGTTGAAGAAACAGGGCCGGGCTACGAGCAGTACTTC.

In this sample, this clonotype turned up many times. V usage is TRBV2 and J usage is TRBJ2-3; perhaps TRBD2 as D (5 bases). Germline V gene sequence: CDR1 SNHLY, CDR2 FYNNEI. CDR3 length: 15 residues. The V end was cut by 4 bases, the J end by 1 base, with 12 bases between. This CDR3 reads CASSVRRDGTDTQYF. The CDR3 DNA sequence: TGTGCCAGCAGTGTGAGACGGGATGGCACAGATACGCAGTATTTT.

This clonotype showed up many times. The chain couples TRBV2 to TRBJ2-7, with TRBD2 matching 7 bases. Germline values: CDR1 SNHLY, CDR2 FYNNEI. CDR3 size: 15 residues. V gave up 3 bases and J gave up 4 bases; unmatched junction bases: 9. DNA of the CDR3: TGTGCCAGCAGTGATGCTGGCGGGAGAGTATACGAGCAGTACTTC. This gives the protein CASSDAGGRVYEQYF.

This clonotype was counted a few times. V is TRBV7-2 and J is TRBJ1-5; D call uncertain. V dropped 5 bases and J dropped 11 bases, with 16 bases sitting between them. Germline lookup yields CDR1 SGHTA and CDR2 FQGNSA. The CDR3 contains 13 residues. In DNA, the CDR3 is TGTGCCAGCAGCGCAGCCCCCGGGGTGTCCCAGCATTTT. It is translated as CASSAAPGVSQHF.

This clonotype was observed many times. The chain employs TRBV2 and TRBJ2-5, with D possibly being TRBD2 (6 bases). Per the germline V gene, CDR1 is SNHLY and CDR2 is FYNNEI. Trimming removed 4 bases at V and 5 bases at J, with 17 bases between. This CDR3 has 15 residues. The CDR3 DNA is TGTGCCAGCAGTGGTCAGGGAGGCTCAGGCGAGACCCAGTACTTC. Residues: CASSGQGGSGETQYF.

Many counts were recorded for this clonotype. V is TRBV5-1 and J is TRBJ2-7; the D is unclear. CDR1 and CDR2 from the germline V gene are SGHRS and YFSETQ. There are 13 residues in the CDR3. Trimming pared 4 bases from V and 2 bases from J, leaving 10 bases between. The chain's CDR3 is CASSAGRAYEQYF. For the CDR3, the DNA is TGCGCCAGCAGCGCCGGACGCGCCTACGAGCAGTACTTC.

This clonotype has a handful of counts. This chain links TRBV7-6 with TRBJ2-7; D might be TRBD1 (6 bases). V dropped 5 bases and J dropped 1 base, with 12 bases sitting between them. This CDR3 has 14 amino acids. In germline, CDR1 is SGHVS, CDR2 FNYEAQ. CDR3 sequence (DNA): TGTGCCAGCAGCCCGGGACACGGGTCCTACGAGCAGTACTTC. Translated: CASSPGHGSYEQYF. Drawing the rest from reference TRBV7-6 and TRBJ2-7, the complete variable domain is GAGVSQSPRYKVTKRGQDVALRCDPISGHVSLYWYRQALGQGPEFLTYFNYEAQQDKSGLPNDRFSAERPEGSISTLTIQRTEQRDSAMYRCASSPGHGSYEQYFGPGTRLTVT.

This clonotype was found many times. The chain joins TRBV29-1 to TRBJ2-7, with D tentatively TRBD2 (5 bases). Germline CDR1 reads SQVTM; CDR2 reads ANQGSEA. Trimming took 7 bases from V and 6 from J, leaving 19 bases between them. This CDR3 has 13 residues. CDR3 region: CSASDGVGGEQYF. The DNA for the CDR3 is TGCAGCGCCTCCGACGGGGTAGGTGGCGAGCAGTACTTC.

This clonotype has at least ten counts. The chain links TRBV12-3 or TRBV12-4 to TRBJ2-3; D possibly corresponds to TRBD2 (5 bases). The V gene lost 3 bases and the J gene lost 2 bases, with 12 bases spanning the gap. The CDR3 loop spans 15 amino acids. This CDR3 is CASSFSLAHTDTQYF. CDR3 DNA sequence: TGTGCCAGCAGTTTTAGCCTAGCTCACACAGATACGCAGTATTTT.

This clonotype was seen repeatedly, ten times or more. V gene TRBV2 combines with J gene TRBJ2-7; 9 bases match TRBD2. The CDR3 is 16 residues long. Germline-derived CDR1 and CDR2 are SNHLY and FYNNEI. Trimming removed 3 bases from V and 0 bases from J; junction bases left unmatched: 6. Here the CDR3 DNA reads TGTGCCAGCAGTGATCTTTTTAGCGGGGGCTCCTACGAGCAGTACTTC. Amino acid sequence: CASSDLFSGGSYEQYF.

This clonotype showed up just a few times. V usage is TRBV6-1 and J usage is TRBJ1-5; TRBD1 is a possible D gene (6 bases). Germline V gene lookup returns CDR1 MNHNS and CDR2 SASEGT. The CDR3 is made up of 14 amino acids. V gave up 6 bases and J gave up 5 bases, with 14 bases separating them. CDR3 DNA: TGTGCCAGCAGGAGGGGGGAGATGGATCAGCCCCAGCATTTT. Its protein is CASRRGEMDQPQHF.